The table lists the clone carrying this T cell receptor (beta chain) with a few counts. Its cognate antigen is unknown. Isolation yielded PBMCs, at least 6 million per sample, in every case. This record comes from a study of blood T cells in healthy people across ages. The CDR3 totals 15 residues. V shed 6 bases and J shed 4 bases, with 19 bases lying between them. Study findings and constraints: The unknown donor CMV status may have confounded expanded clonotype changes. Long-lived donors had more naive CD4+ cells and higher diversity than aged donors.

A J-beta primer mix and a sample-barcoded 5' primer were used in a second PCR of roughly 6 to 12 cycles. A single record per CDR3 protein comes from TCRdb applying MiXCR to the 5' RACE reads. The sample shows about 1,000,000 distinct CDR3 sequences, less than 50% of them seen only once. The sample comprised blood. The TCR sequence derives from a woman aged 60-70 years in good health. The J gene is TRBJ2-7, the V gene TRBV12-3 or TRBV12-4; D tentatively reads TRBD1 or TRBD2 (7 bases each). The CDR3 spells CASSLGQGGGYEQYF. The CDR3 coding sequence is TGTGCCAGCAGCCTTGGCCAGGGGGGGGGTTACGAGCAGTACTTC.